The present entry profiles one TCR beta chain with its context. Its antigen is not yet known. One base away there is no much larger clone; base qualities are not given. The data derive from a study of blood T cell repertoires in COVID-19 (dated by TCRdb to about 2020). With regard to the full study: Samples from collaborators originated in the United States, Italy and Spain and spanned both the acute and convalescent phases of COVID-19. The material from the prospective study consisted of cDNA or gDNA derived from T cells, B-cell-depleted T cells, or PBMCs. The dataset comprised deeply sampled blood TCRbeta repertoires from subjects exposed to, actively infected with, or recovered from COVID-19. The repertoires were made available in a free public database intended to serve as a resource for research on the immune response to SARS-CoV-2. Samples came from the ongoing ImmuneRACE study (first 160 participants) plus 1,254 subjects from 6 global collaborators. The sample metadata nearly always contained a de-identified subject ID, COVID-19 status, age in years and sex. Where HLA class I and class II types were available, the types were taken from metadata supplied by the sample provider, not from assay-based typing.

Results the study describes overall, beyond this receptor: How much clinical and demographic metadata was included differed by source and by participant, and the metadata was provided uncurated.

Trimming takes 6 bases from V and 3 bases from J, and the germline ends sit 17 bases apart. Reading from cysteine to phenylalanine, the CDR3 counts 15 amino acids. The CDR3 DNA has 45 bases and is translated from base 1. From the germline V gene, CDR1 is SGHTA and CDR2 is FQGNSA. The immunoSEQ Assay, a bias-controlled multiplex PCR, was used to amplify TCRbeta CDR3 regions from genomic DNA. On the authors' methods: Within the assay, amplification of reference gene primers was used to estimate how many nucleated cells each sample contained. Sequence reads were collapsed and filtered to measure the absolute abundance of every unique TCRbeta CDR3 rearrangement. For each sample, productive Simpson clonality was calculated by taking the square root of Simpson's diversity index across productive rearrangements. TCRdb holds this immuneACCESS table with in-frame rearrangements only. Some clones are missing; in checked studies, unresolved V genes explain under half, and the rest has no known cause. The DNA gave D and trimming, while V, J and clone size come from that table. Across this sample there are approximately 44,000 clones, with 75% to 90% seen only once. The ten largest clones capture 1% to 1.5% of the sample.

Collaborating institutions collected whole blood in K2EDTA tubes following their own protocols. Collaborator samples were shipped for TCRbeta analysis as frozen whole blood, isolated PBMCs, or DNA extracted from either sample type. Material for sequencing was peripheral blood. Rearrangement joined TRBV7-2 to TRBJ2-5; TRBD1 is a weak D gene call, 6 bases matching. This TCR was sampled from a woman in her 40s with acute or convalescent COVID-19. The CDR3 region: CASSLDRMTKETQYF. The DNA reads TGTGCCAGCAGTCTTGACAGGATGACCAAAGAGACCCAGTACTTC.